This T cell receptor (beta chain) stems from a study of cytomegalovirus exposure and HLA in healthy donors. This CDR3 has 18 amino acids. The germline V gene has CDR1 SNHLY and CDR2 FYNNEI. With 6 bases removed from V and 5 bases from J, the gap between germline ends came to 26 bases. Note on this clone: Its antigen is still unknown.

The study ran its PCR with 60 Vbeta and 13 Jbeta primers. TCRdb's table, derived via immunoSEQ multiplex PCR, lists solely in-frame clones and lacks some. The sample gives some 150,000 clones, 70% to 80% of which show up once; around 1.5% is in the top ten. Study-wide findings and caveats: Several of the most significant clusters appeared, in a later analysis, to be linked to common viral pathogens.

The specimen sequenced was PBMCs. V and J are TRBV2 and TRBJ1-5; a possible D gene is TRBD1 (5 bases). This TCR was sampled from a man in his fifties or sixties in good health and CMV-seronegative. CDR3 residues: CASSDGDTLGGRHQPQHF. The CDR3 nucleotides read TGTGCCAGCAGCGACGGGGATACACTGGGGGGGAGACATCAGCCCCAGCATTTT.